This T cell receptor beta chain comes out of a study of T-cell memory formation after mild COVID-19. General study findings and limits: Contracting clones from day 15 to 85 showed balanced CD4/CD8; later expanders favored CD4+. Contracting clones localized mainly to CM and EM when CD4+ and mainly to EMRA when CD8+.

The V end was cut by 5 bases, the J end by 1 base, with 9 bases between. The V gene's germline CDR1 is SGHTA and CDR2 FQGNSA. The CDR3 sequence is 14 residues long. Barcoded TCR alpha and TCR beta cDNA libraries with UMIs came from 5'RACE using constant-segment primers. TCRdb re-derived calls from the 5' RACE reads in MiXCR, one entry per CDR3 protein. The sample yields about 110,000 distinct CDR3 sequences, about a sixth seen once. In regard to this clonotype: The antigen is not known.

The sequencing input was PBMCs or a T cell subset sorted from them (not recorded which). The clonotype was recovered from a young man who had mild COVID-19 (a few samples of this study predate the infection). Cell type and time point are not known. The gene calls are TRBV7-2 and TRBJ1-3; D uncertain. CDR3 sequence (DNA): TGTGCCAGCAGCCCCTATCATTCTGGAAACACCATATATTTT. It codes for CASSPYHSGNTIYF.